The entry below describes one T cell receptor (beta chain). The entry originates in a study of blood T cell repertoires in COVID-19. Produced via immunoSEQ multiplex PCR; TCRdb's table is partial and in-frame only. Of 300,000 to 350,000 clones detected, 87% appear once; the ten largest clones hold roughly 6.3%. The ends were cut back, 3 bases at V and 3 bases at J, with 9 bases in the middle. Germline V lookup: CDR1 MNHNS, CDR2 SASEGT. The CDR3 loop spans 14 amino acids. This clonotype was obtained from a woman aged 45-65 years with COVID-19, enrolled during active disease. V and J are TRBV6-1 and TRBJ2-1, with D perhaps TRBD1 (6 bases). The sequenced sample consisted of peripheral blood. CDR3 amino acids: CASSEGRGYNEQFF. As DNA, the CDR3 is TGTGCCAGCAGTGAGGGCAGGGGCTACAATGAGCAGTTCTTC.